Listed here are 2 T cell receptor beta chains from one sample, sequenced in a study of blood T cell repertoires in COVID-19. Sequenced by immunoSEQ multiplex PCR; TCRdb stores in-frame clones only, minus some. The table shows around 53,000 clones, with 70% to 85% occurring only once. Sequencing used peripheral blood. Receptors were obtained from a man in his 70s with active COVID-19.

J is TRBJ2-2 and V is TRBV7-9; D unresolved. Trimming cost V 1 base and J 8 bases, with 5 bases left between them. In germline, CDR1 is SEHNR, CDR2 FQNEAQ (reference sequence). This CDR3 region has 12 residues. The CDR3 reads CASSLVYGELFF. Here the CDR3 DNA reads TGTGCCAGCAGCTTAGTATATGGGGAGCTGTTTTTT.

V usage is TRBV6-5 and J usage is TRBJ2-2, with 12 bases lining up with TRBD1. Trimming took 4 bases from V and 2 from J; bases not matched to a gene: 2. The germline V gene encodes CDR1 MNHEY and CDR2 SVGAGI. There are 16 residues in the CDR3. CDR3 region: CASSLGQGANTGELFF. The CDR3 DNA sequence: TGTGCCAGCAGTTTGGGACAGGGGGCTAACACCGGGGAGCTGTTTTTT.